This paragraph reports one T cell receptor (beta chain). This clone turned up a few times. The antigen this receptor binds is unknown. Nothing much larger sits one base from this clone, and base qualities are not available. This sample is part of a study of beta chain features in type 1 diabetes (dated by TCRdb to the late 2010s). For the wider study: Mean age, gender distribution, total cell number and subset yield were not different between patients and healthy donors. Across all samples, approximately 100 million sorted cells were examined, and cell number per subset correlated strongly with RNA yield. In the study, recently diagnosed type 1 diabetes patients and matched healthy donors were compared on the TCRB repertoires of their sorted circulating CD4+ T cell subsets. Regulatory and stem cell-like memory subsets were isolated from only 8 patients and roughly eight healthy donors, whereas naive and central memory subsets came from all 30 or so donors.

The entire amount of isolated RNA was reverse transcribed using the High Capacity cDNA Reverse Transcription Kit, so the sequenced TCRB transcripts were expressed ones. Deep immunoSEQ sequencing was applied to naive, central memory and regulatory T cell samples, giving an average of about 3.6 million total reads per sample. Sorted cells were lysed in RLT buffer and RNA was extracted with DNase-treated RNeasy Micro or Mini kits, depending on cell number. Each cell subset was processed separately to prevent cross-contamination, with patient and healthy donor samples processed together. TCRB sequences were amplified from cDNA with the immunoSEQ multiplex PCR, producing 87-bp fragments spanning the CDR3 region. Sequencing of the amplicons was done on the Illumina HiSeq platform. The paper's processing steps were these. Synthetic template baselines were used to correct PCR bias computationally, reads within Hamming distance 2 were collapsed together, and singletons that could not be merged were discarded. By aligning reads against IMGT, V, D and J genes, CDR3 length, and insertions or deletions at six rearrangement sites were assigned. Within each subset, clonotype counts were normalized to sorted cell number, and only after that were true diversity and Gini coefficients computed with the tcR R package. Repertoire sharing was quantified using the overlap coefficient calculated on TCRB nucleotide sequences. Out-of-frame TCRB sequences from naive cells were analyzed to stand in for the pre-selection repertoire. TCRdb took this table from immuneACCESS and kept in-frame rearrangements with V and J called. Such tables lack part of the clones; where checked against another copy, unresolved V genes explain under half of the gap, and the rest is unexplained. V, J and clone size are taken as reported in that table, and D and trimming were inferred from the DNA itself. This sample holds 620,000 or so clones; 15% to 19% were observed only once. 0.07% to 0.095% of the sample is held by the ten biggest clonotypes.

Beyond this particular receptor, the publication reports: PCR might favor shorter templates, but patient and control samples were amplified and corrected together, so any skew would affect both groups equally. Because small numbers of individuals were included in the HLA sub-analyses, any influence of HLA type on TCRB rearrangement was left unresolved. In all four CD4+ subsets, TCRB CDR3 length was moderately but significantly shorter in type 1 diabetes patients. At VDJ recombination sites, patients with type 1 diabetes made fewer insertions and deleted more nucleotides, a pattern implying thymic rearrangement abnormalities. Because cDNA rather than genomic DNA was sequenced, highly expressing activated cells could have been over-represented, although no difference in activation and CD3 levels was found between groups. Naive, central memory and regulatory TCRB repertoires appeared to be more alike among patients than among healthy donors.

CDR1 MNHEY and CDR2 SVGAGI were looked up in the germline V gene. The CDR3 numbers 15 residues from cysteine through phenylalanine. The only DNA kept is the CDR3, 45 bases in frame from the first base. At the junction V is shortened by 2 bases and J by 6 bases, with 13 bases in between. Each donor gave one peripheral blood draw, roughly 0.11 L on average, collected into heparinised tubes. A BD FACSAria II was used to sort naive, central memory, regulatory and stem cell-like memory CD4+ T cells with a panel that included CD45RO, CCR7, CD25, CD127, CD95 and CD27. All sorted populations exceeded 95% purity. Right away, PBMCs were isolated by Lymphoprep density gradient centrifugation and were stained directly, with no culture step. Samples were stained and sorted in pairs, with one healthy donor and one patient per experiment, so that batch effects were minimized.

Input material: naive CD4+ T cells from blood. The cell subset or site label corresponds to: true naive CD4+ T cells. The chain employs TRBV6-5 and TRBJ2-2; 5 matching bases give a weak D call of TRBD1. The TCR was taken from a man aged 18 to 29 in good health. The CDR3 sequence is CASSYLPGNPGELFF. Read as DNA, the sequence is TGTGCCAGCAGTTACCTTCCAGGGAATCCCGGGGAGCTGTTTTTT.